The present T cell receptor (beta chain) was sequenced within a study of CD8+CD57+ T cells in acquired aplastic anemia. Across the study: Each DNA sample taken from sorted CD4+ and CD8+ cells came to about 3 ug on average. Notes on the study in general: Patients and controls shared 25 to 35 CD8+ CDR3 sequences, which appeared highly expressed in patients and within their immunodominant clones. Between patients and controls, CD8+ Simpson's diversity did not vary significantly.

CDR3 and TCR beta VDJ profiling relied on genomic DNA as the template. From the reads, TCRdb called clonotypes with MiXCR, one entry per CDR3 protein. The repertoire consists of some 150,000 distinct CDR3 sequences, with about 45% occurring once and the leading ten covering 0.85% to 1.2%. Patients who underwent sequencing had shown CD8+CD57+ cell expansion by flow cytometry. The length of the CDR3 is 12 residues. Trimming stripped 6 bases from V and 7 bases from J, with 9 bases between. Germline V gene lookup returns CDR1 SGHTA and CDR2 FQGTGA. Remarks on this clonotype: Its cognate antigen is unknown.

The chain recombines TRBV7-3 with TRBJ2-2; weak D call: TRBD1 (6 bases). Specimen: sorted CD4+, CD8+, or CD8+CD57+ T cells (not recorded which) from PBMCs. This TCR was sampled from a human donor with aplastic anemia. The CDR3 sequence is CASRQGGGELFF. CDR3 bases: TGTGCCAGCAGGCAAGGGGGCGGGGAGCTGTTTTTT.